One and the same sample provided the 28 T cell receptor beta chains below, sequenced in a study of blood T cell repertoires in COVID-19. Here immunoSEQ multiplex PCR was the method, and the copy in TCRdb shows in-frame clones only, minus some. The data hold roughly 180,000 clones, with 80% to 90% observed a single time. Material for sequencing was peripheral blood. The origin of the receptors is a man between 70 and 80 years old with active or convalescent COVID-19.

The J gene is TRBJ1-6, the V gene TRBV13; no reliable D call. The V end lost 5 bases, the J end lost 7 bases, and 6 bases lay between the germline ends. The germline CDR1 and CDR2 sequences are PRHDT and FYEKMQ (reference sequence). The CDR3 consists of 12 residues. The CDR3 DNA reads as TGTGCCAGCAGCCTACAGAATTCACCCCTCCACTTT. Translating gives CASSLQNSPLHF.

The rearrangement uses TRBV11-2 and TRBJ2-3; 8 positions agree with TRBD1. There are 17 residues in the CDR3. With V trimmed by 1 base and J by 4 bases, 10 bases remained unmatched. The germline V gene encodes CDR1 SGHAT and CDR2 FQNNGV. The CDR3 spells CASSLVGTGGKADTQYF. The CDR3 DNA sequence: TGTGCCAGCAGCTTAGTTGGCACAGGGGGGAAAGCAGATACGCAGTATTTT.

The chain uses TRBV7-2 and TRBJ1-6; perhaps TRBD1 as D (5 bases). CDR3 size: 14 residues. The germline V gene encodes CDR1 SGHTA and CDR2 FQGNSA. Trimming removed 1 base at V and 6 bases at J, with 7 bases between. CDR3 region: CASSLGQTNSPLHF. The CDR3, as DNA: TGTGCCAGCAGCTTAGGACAGACTAATTCACCCCTCCACTTT.

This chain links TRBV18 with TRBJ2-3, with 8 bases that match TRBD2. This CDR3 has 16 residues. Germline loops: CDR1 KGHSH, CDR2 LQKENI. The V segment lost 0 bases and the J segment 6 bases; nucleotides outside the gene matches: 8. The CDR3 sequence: CASSPPNGGALDTQYF. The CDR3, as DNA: TGTGCCAGCTCACCACCGAACGGGGGGGCGCTGGATACGCAGTATTTT.

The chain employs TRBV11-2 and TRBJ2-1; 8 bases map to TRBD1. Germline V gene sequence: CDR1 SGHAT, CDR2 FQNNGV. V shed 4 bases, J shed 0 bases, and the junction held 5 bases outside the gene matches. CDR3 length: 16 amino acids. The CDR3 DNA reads TGTGCCAGCAGCTCCCACAGGGGGAACTCCTACAATGAGCAGTTCTTC. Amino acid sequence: CASSSHRGNSYNEQFF.

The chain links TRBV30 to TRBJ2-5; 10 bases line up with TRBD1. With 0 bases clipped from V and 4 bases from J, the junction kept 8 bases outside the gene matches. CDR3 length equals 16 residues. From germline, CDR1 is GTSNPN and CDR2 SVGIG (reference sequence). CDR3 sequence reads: CAWSVGDRGSGETQYF. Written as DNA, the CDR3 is TGTGCCTGGAGTGTAGGGGACAGGGGAAGCGGAGAGACCCAGTACTTC. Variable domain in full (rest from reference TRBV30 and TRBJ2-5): SQTIHQWPATLVQPVGSPLSLECTVEGTSNPNLYWYRQAAGRGLQLLFYSVGIGQISSEVPQNLSASRPQDRQFILSSKKLLLSDSGFYLCAWSVGDRGSGETQYFGPGTRLLVL.

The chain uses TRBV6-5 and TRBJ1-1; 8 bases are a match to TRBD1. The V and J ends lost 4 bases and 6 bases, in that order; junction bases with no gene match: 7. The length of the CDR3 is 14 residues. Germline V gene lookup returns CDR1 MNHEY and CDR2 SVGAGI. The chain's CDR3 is CASSFRRGLSEAFF. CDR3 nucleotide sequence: TGTGCCAGCAGTTTCCGCAGGGGGCTCTCTGAAGCTTTCTTT.

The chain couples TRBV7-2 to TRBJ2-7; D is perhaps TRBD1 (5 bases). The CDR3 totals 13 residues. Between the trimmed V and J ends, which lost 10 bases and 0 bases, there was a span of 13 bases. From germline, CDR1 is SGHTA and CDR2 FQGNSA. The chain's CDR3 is CATAPDNSYEQYF. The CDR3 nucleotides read TGTGCCACAGCGCCGGACAACTCCTACGAGCAGTACTTC.

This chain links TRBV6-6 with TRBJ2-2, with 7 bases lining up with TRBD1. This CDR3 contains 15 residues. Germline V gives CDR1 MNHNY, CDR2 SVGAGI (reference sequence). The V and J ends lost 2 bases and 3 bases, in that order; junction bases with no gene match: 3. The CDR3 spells CASSYRGPYTGELFF. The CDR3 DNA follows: TGTGCCAGCAGTTACAGGGGGCCGTACACCGGGGAGCTGTTTTTT.

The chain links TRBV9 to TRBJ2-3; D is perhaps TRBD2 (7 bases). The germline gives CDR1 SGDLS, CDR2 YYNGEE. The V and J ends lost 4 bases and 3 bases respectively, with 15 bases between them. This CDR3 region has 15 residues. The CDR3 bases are TGTGCCAGCAGCCTGGGGGGGGCCCGGACAGATACGCAGTATTTT. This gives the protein CASSLGGARTDTQYF.

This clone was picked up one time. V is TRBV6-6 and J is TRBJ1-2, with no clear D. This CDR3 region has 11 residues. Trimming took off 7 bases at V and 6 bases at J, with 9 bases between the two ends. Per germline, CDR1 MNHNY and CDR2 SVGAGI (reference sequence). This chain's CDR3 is CASKTVDGYTF. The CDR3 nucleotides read TGTGCCAGCAAAACAGTGGATGGCTACACCTTC.

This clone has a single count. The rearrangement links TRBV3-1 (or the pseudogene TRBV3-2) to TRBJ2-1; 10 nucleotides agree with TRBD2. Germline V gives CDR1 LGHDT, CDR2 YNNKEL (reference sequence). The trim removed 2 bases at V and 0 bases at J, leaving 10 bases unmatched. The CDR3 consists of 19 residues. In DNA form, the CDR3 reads TGTGCCAGCAGCCAAAGGTTTACTAGCGGGGCGAACTCCTACAATGAGCAGTTCTTC. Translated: CASSQRFTSGANSYNEQFF.

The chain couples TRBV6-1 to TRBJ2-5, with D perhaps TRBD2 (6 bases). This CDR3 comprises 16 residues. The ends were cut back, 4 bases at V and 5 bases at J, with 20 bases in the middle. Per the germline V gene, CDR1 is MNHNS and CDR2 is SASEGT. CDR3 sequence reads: CASSGRDSGAWETQYF. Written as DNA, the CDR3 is TGTGCCAGCAGTGGCCGGGACTCCGGGGCGTGGGAGACCCAGTACTTC.

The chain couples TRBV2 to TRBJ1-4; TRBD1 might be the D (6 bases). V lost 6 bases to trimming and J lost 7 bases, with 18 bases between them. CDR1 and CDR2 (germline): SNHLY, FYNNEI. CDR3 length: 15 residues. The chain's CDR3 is CASSDTGSRAEKLFF. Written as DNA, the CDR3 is TGTGCCAGCAGCGACACAGGGAGCCGAGCTGAAAAACTGTTTTTT.

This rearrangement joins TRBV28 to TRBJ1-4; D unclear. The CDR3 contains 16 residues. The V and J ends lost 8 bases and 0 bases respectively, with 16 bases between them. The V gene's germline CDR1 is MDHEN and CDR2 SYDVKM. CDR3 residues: CASARGGGATNEKLFF. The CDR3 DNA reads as TGTGCCAGCGCTCGGGGAGGTGGTGCAACTAATGAAAAACTGTTTTTT.

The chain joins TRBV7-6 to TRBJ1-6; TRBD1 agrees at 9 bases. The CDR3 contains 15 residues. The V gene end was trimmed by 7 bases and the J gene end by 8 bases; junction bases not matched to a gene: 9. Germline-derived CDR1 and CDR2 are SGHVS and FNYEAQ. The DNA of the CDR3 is TGTGCCAGCACCGCAGGGACAGGGAAAGATTCACCCCTCCACTTT. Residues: CASTAGTGKDSPLHF.

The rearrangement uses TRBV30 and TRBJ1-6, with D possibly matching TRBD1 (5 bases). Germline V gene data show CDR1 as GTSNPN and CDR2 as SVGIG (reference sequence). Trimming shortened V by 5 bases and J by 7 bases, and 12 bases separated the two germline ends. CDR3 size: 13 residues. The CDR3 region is CAWAGGMNSPLHF. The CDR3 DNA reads TGTGCCTGGGCCGGGGGGATGAATTCACCCCTCCACTTT. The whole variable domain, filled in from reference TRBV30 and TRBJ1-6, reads SQTIHQWPATLVQPVGSPLSLECTVEGTSNPNLYWYRQAAGRGLQLLFYSVGIGQISSEVPQNLSASRPQDRQFILSSKKLLLSDSGFYLCAWAGGMNSPLHFGNGTRLTVT.

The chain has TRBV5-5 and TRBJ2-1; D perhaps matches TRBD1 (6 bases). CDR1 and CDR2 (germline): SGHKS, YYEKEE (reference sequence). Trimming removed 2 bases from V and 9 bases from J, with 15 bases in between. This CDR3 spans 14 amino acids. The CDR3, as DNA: TGTGCCAGCAGCTTCGGGGACATTCGGGGTGAGCAGTTCTTC. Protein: CASSFGDIRGEQFF.

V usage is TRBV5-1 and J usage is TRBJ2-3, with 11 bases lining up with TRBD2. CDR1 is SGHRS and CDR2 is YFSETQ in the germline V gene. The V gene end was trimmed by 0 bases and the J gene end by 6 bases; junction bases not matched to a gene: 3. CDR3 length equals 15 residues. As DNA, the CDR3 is TGCGCCAGCAGCTTGGATCTAGCGGGGGGCGATACGCAGTATTTT. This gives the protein CASSLDLAGGDTQYF.

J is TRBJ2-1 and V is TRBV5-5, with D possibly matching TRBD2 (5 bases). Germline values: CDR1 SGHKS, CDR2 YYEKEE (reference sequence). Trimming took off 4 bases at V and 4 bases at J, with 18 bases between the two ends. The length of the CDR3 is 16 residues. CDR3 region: CASSPLLGSGYNEQFF. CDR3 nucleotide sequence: TGTGCCAGCAGCCCCCTACTAGGGTCCGGGTACAATGAGCAGTTCTTC.

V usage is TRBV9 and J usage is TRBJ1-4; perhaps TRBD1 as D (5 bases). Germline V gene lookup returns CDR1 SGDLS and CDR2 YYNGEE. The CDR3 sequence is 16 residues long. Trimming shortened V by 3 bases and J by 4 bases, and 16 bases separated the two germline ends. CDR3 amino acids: CASSAGGRQFNEKLFF. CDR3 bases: TGTGCCAGCAGCGCGGGGGGACGGCAGTTTAATGAAAAACTGTTTTTT.

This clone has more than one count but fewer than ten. DNA of the CDR3: TGTGCCAGCAGTTACTCTATAACGGACACCGGGGAGCTGTTTTTT. Its protein is CASSYSITDTGELFF. The V and J genes are TRBV6-2 or TRBV6-3 and TRBJ2-2; no clear D gene. V was trimmed by 0 bases and J by 3 bases, leaving 8 bases between them. Per the germline V gene, CDR1 is MNHEY and CDR2 is SVGEGT. The CDR3 covers 15 residues.

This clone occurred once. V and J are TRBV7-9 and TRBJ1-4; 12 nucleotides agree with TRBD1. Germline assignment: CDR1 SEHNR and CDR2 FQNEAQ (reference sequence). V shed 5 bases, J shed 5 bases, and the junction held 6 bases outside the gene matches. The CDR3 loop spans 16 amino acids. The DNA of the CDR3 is TGTGCCAGCAGCCAGGGACAGGGGGCTCAAAATGAAAAACTGTTTTTT. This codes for CASSQGQGAQNEKLFF.

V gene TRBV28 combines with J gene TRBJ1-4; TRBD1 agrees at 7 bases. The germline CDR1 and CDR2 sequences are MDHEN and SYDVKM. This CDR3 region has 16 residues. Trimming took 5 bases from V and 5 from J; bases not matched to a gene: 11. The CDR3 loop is CASSRSPGQRNEKLFF. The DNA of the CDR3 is TGTGCCAGCAGTCGAAGCCCGGGACAGAGAAATGAAAAACTGTTTTTT.

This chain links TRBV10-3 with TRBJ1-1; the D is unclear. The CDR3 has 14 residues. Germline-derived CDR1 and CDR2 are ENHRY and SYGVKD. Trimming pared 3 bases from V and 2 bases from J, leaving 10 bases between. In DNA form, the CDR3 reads TGTGCCATCAGTGAAATGTCGGGAAACACTGAAGCTTTCTTT. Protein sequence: CAISEMSGNTEAFF.

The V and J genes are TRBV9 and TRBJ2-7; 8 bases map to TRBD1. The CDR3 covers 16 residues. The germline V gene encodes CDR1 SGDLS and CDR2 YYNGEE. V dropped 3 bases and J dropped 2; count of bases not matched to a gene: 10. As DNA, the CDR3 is TGTGCCAGCAGCGGAGGGTACGGACAGGGAACCTACGAGCAGTACTTC. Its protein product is CASSGGYGQGTYEQYF.

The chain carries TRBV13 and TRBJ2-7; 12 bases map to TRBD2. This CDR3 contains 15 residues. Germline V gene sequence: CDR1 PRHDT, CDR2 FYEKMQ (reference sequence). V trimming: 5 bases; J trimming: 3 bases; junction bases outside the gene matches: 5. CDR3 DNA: TGTGCCAGCAGCCCCATGACTAGCGGGAGCTACGAGCAGTACTTC. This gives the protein CASSPMTSGSYEQYF.

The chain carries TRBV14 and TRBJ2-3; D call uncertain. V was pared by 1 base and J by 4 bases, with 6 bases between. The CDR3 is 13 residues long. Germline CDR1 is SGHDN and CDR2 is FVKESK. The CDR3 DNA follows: TGTGCCAGCAGCCAAGGGGCAGCAGATACGCAGTATTTT. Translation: CASSQGAADTQYF.